This TCR beta chain was captured in a study of early T cells in non-severe SARS-CoV-2 infection (TCRdb year 2021). Study-wide context: Because TCR sequencing was done on bulk RNA from unsorted whole blood, the alpha and beta chains could not be paired.

This clonotype has just a few counts. The antigen it binds to is not known. Mismatch with germline at one junction end may stem from a read error. The study was a case-control design nested within a healthcare worker cohort in London, UK, with weekly nasopharyngeal swab PCR tests and blood sampling. Healthcare workers were recruited between 23 and 31 March 2020, during the week of the UK lockdown, and were followed weekly for up to about 15 weeks. From a lookup of the germline V gene, CDR1 and CDR2 are SNHLY and FYNNEI. From its cysteine to its phenylalanine, the CDR3 spans 13 amino acids. The only DNA kept is the CDR3, 39 bases in frame from the first base. The method was 5' RACE. The run used a NextSeq 500. Unique molecular identifiers were attached to individual cDNA molecules in the TCR library protocol so that sequencing error and PCR bias could be corrected. Sequencing covered both TCR alpha and beta chains, and within each sample the abundances of alpha and beta sequences were tightly co-correlated. Per the source publication's procedure: Decombinator V4 was used to annotate TCR sequences for V gene, J gene and CDR3. Expanded TCRs were defined as changing significantly between any two time points under a Poisson model with p below 0.0001. Abundances of TCRs were expressed as counts per million after normalisation to the total number of TCRs sequenced in each sample. TRAV1-2 paired with TRAJ12, TRAJ20 or TRAJ33 defined MAIT TCRs, while TRAV10 paired with TRAJ18 defined iNKT TCRs. A search of VDJdb, accessed on 1 November 2021, was run for TCRs annotated to CMV, EBV and SARS-CoV-2, with TCRs annotated for multiple antigens excluded. Starting from the raw public reads, TCRdb applied fastp trimming at Q25, assembled clones with MiXCR and retained in-frame beta chains. Rows with one shared CDR3 protein collapse into an entry with the most common genes and DNA. The V and J calls were determined by TCRdb, not by the authors. The sample records 60,000 to 75,000 distinct CDR3 sequences, roughly 12% of which are singletons. Around 4.5% of the sample rests with the top ten.

What the work shows at the level of the full study, not this receptor alone: VDJdb matching was skewed toward anti-spike CD8 responses and likely underestimated virus-specific expansions by missing private and CD4 specificities.

This chain is built from TRBV2 and TRBJ2-5, with 8 central nucleotides matching TRBD2. The sequenced sample consisted of whole blood. The source is an adult who was a healthcare worker with PCR-confirmed SARS-CoV-2 infection or an uninfected control (not recorded which). The DNA is as follows: TGTGCCAGCAGTGTACTAGCGGAAGAGACCCATTACTTC. This encodes CASSVLAEETHYF.